These 9 T cell receptor beta chains were sequenced from one sample in a study of OX40 agonist ivuxolimab in advanced cancers. Clones were read by immunoSEQ multiplex PCR, and TCRdb kept only the in-frame ones, dropping some. This sample has roughly 65,000 clones, with just over 90% found just once. Here the sequenced sample was CD4+ or CD8+ T cells sorted from blood, taken in a trial of the OX40 agonist ivuxolimab. These receptors were taken from an adult with an advanced solid tumor such as melanoma, head and neck, liver or kidney cancer.

This clone came up a few times. V usage is TRBV9 and J usage is TRBJ1-1; D call uncertain. Trimming shortened V by 0 bases and J by 4 bases, and 7 bases separated the two germline ends. The CDR3 length is 13 residues. Germline V CDR1 and CDR2: SGDLS, YYNGEE. Here the CDR3 DNA reads TGTGCCAGCAGCGTAGGTGTTCGCACTGAAGCTTTCTTT. Protein: CASSVGVRTEAFF. Full variable domain (missing parts from reference TRBV9 and TRBJ1-1): DSGVTQTPKHLITATGQRVTLRCSPRSGDLSVYWYQQSLDQGLQFLIQYYNGEERAKGNILERFSAQQFPDLHSELNLSSLELGDSALYFCASSVGVRTEAFFGQGTRLTVV.

V is TRBV6-6 and J is TRBJ2-7; D call uncertain. Deletions cut 0 bases from V and 2 bases from J, with 11 bases between. The CDR3 contains 15 residues. Germline CDR1 is MNHNY and CDR2 is SVGAGI (reference sequence). The CDR3 DNA sequence: TGTGCCAGCAGTTACTCGAAGGCCGGTACCTACGAGCAGTACTTC. This gives the protein CASSYSKAGTYEQYF.

The rearrangement uses TRBV2 and TRBJ2-7; TRBD1 aligns across 7 bases. Germline values: CDR1 SNHLY, CDR2 FYNNEI. This CDR3 region has 16 residues. The J segment lost 1 base and the V segment lost 6 bases, leaving 12 bases of the junction unmatched. CDR3 loop: CASSKAQTGPSYEQYF. The DNA for the CDR3 is TGTGCCAGCAGCAAGGCTCAGACAGGGCCTTCCTACGAGCAGTACTTC.

V gene TRBV2 combines with J gene TRBJ2-7; 8 positions agree with TRBD2. Germline CDR1 is SNHLY and CDR2 is FYNNEI. The CDR3 contains 15 residues. The V gene end was trimmed by 8 bases and the J gene end by 3 bases; junction bases not matched to a gene: 12. Written as DNA, the CDR3 is TGTGCCAGCTCAGTTGTGATAAGCGGGGGCTACGAGCAGTACTTC. This sequence encodes CASSVVISGGYEQYF.

The chain links TRBV29-1 to TRBJ2-1; the match to TRBD2 covers 7 bases. The junction had 16 bases not matched to a gene; V was cut back by 7 bases and J by 7 bases. There are 15 residues in the CDR3. Germline CDR1 and CDR2: SQVTM and ANQGSEA. CDR3 protein: CSAPRAGAFGNEQFF. The CDR3 region has the DNA TGCAGCGCTCCGCGGGCGGGAGCGTTTGGAAATGAGCAGTTCTTC.

The J gene is TRBJ1-5, the V gene TRBV5-1, with a tentative D call TRBD1 (5 bases). V was trimmed by 0 bases and J by 10 bases, leaving 14 bases between them. Per germline, CDR1 SGHRS and CDR2 YFSETQ. This CDR3 is built from 14 residues. The CDR3 DNA sequence: TGCGCCAGCAGCTTGGGCCAGATTGGGGCACCCCAGCATTTT. Protein product: CASSLGQIGAPQHF.

The gene calls are TRBV6-1 and TRBJ2-7; D gene uncertain. With 2 bases removed from V and 5 bases from J, the gap between germline ends came to 16 bases. Germline CDR1 is MNHNS and CDR2 is SASEGT. CDR3 size: 15 residues. The CDR3 is CASSESVSRTHEQYF. Written as DNA, the CDR3 is TGTGCCAGCAGTGAATCTGTCTCCAGGACCCACGAGCAGTACTTC.

J is TRBJ2-4 and V is TRBV11-2, with 9 bases aligning to TRBD1. The V segment lost 5 bases and the J segment 8 bases; nucleotides outside the gene matches: 7. Per germline, CDR1 SGHAT and CDR2 FQNNGV. The CDR3 contains 14 residues. DNA of the CDR3: TGTGCCAGCAGCCCGGGACAGGGTGGGGACATTCAGTACTTC. It yields the protein CASSPGQGGDIQYF.

This chain links TRBV7-3 with TRBJ2-1; tentatively, D is TRBD2 (6 bases). Germline V gene sequence: CDR1 SGHTA, CDR2 FQGTGA. V lost 5 bases, J lost 6 bases, and 23 bases lay in between. The CDR3 covers 17 residues. CDR3 amino acids: CASSPTVAVLGPNEQFF. The CDR3 region has the DNA TGTGCCAGCAGCCCCACCGTAGCGGTTCTTGGGCCCAATGAGCAGTTCTTC.